This entry lists 18 T cell receptor beta chains sequenced from one sample in a study of monozygotic twins with inflammatory bowel disease. One entry per CDR3 protein, without DNA, is what TCRdb gives after re-calling the 5' RACE reads. Seen in this sample are about 110,000 distinct CDR3 sequences; the ten most common clones hold under 15%. Source material: blood. All receptors come from a human donor with ulcerative colitis or Crohn's disease, or a healthy co-twin of an affected twin (not recorded which).

The chain combines TRBV4-1 with TRBJ1-5. The CDR3 extends over 16 amino acids. Germline values: CDR1 MGHRA, CDR2 YSYEKL. The CDR3 loop is CASSQDNSNSNQPQHF.

The chain combines TRBV2 with TRBJ2-7; the D call from TCRdb, TRBD1, cannot be confirmed without DNA. CDR3 length equals 12 residues. The V gene's germline CDR1 is SNHLY and CDR2 FYNNEI. The CDR3 reads CASSRGPDEQYF.

The rearrangement links TRBV11-3 to TRBJ2-2. CDR1 is SGHNT and CDR2 is YENEEA in the germline V gene. The CDR3 loop spans 14 amino acids. The CDR3 loop is CASSLDRNTGELFF.

The chain carries TRBV7-8 and TRBJ1-4; the TCRdb call, TRBD1, lacks DNA for checking. This CDR3 is built from 19 residues. Germline V gives CDR1 SGHVS, CDR2 FQNEAQ. CDR3: CASSLAFLGAGGGSEKLFF.

This sequence joins TRBV12-3 or TRBV12-4 and TRBJ2-2. The length of the CDR3 is 13 residues. The CDR3 reads CASSLAGSGELFF.

The rearrangement joins TRBV20-1 to TRBJ1-1. CDR3 length: 17 amino acids. Germline lookup yields CDR1 DFQATT and CDR2 SNEGSKA (reference sequence). The CDR3: CSARPPVGQIMNTEAFF.

The genes are TRBV12-3 or TRBV12-4 and TRBJ1-1; TCRdb outputs TRBD1, but without DNA this stays unchecked. This CDR3 has 13 residues. CDR3 protein: CASSSGRGTEAFF.

This chain links TRBV9 with TRBJ1-5. This CDR3 spans 15 amino acids. Germline V lookup: CDR1 SGDLS, CDR2 YYNGEE. The CDR3 reads CASSPSPQLHGPQHF.

The V and J genes are TRBV7-2 and TRBJ2-4; TCRdb's assignment of TRBD2 cannot be checked, as there is no DNA. This CDR3 is 17 amino acids long. Germline V lookup: CDR1 SGHTA, CDR2 FQGNSA. CDR3 region: CASSLSFSGRAKNMQYF.

The rearrangement links TRBV5-1 to TRBJ2-1. Germline V gene lookup returns CDR1 SGHRS and CDR2 YFSETQ. The CDR3 totals 15 residues. This chain's CDR3 is CASSLLRSSYNEQFF.

J is TRBJ2-5 and V is TRBV20-1. The CDR3 covers 11 residues. CDR1 and CDR2 from the germline V gene are DFQATT and SNEGSKA (reference sequence). The CDR3: CSARDSETQYF.

The chain employs TRBV5-4 and TRBJ2-7; lacking DNA, the TRBD1 call made by TCRdb goes unchecked. CDR1 and CDR2 from the germline V gene are SGHNT and YYREEE (reference sequence). CDR3 length equals 14 residues. CDR3 sequence reads: CASSQRQGAHEQYF.

The chain is built from TRBV20-1 and TRBJ2-7. The CDR3 runs to 12 residues. Germline values: CDR1 DFQATT, CDR2 SNEGSKA (reference sequence). CDR3 sequence: CSARSRYDEQYF.

The chain is built from TRBV24-1 and TRBJ2-4; TCRdb selects TRBD1, and the lack of DNA leaves this call unchecked. Germline V gene data show CDR1 as KGHDR and CDR2 as SFDVKD. The CDR3 length is 15 residues. CDR3 sequence reads: CATSDTGTGLDIQYF.

The genes are TRBV12-3 or TRBV12-4 and TRBJ2-3; TCRdb names TRBD1, which stays unverified in the absence of DNA. The CDR3 consists of 13 residues. This CDR3 reads CASRGQDTDTQYF.

The J gene is TRBJ2-3, the V gene TRBV4-3; TCRdb gives TRBD2 as the D gene, but with no DNA this cannot be confirmed. Germline V CDR1 and CDR2: LGHNA, YSLEER. The CDR3 contains 14 residues. The CDR3: CASSRLTASDTQYF.

The chain links TRBV18 to TRBJ1-1. The germline V gene encodes CDR1 KGHSH and CDR2 LQKENI. The CDR3 contains 12 residues. CDR3 loop: CASSPPGGEAFF.

V is TRBV7-2 and J is TRBJ1-5; TCRdb outputs TRBD1, but without DNA this stays unchecked. This CDR3 has 16 residues. The germline V gene has CDR1 SGHTA and CDR2 FQGNSA. The CDR3 loop reads CASSLRGAGDGQPQHF.